Listed below are T cell receptor beta chains from one sample, sequenced in a study of T cells in localized non-small cell lung cancer. Method: immunoSEQ multiplex PCR; TCRdb's copy keeps in-frame clones and lacks some. The sample contains 40,000 to 55,000 clones, approximately 80% of which appear only once. The material sequenced was peripheral blood mononuclear cells, taken before any cancer treatment. These receptors came from a man aged 35 to 70 with stage III lung adenocarcinoma. Each CDR3 is given with its conserved first and last residue. The D gene is left open where the match is weak. Clone size is given for some rows only: seen once, a few or many times, or a class if the clone is expanded.

j_gene: TRBJ2-3
abundance: NA
d_gene: TRBD1
v_gene: TRBV6-1
CDR3nt: TGTGCCAGCAGCCGATTGACAGGGATAGCAGATACGCAGTATTTT
CDR3aa: CASSRLTGIADTQYF

j_gene: TRBJ2-7
abundance: once
d_gene: TRBD2
v_gene: TRBV6-1
CDR3nt: TGTGCCAGCAGTGAAGATCGCGGGACTAGCGACCCCCACCTCTGGGAGCAGTACTTC
CDR3aa: CASSEDRGTSDPHLWEQYF

j_gene: TRBJ2-7
abundance: NA
d_gene: NA
v_gene: TRBV9
CDR3nt: TGTGCCAGCAGCCCGTTGCGGAGCTCCTACGAGCAGTACTTC
CDR3aa: CASSPLRSSYEQYF

j_gene: TRBJ2-3
abundance: NA
d_gene: NA
v_gene: TRBV12-5
CDR3nt: TGTGCTAGTGGTTTGGTAGTAGGGGCGAGGACAGATACGCAGTATTTT
CDR3aa: CASGLVVGARTDTQYF

j_gene: TRBJ2-3
abundance: NA
d_gene: NA
v_gene: TRBV5-4
CDR3nt: TGTGCCAGCAGCCTAAGCACAGATACGCAGTATTTT
CDR3aa: CASSLSTDTQYF

j_gene: TRBJ1-1
abundance: NA
d_gene: TRBD1
v_gene: TRBV11-2
CDR3nt: TGTGCCAGCAGCTTAGTACAGGGGGCTAACACTGAAGCTTTCTTT
CDR3aa: CASSLVQGANTEAFF

j_gene: TRBJ2-4
abundance: NA
d_gene: NA
v_gene: TRBV9
CDR3nt: TGTGCCAGCAGCCCCTCGGGGGACATTCAGTACTTC
CDR3aa: CASSPSGDIQYF

j_gene: TRBJ2-7
abundance: NA
d_gene: TRBD1
v_gene: TRBV27
CDR3nt: TGTGCCAGCAGTTTGCGACAGGGGGCCGAGTACTTC
CDR3aa: CASSLRQGAEYF

j_gene: TRBJ2-4
abundance: NA
d_gene: NA
v_gene: TRBV5-1
CDR3nt: TGCGCCAGCAGCTTGGGAGAGGGGGGAAACATTCAGTACTTC
CDR3aa: CASSLGEGGNIQYF

j_gene: TRBJ2-3
abundance: once
d_gene: NA
v_gene: TRBV9
CDR3nt: TGTGCCAGCAGCGTAGTCGGAGGTTCCCCAGATACGCAGTATTTT
CDR3aa: CASSVVGGSPDTQYF

j_gene: TRBJ2-3
abundance: NA
d_gene: NA
v_gene: TRBV11-2
CDR3nt: TGTGCCAGCAGCTTATTCCGAGGGGGGGGCGAAAATACGCAGTATTTT
CDR3aa: CASSLFRGGGENTQYF

j_gene: TRBJ2-2
abundance: NA
d_gene: TRBD1
v_gene: TRBV18
CDR3nt: TGTGCCAGCTCACCTTTGCAGGGGGACACCGGGGAGCTGTTTTTT
CDR3aa: CASSPLQGDTGELFF

j_gene: TRBJ2-7
abundance: few
d_gene: NA
v_gene: TRBV19
CDR3nt: TGTGCCAGTAGCTGGACGGGATCCTACGAGCAGTACTTC
CDR3aa: CASSWTGSYEQYF

j_gene: TRBJ2-2
abundance: NA
d_gene: NA
v_gene: TRBV7-2
CDR3nt: TGTGCCAGCAGGCCCCTCCCCGCGATAGGCGGGGAGCTGTTTTTT
CDR3aa: CASRPLPAIGGELFF

j_gene: TRBJ1-2
abundance: few
d_gene: NA
v_gene: TRBV5-1
CDR3nt: TGCGCCAGCAGCTTGGTGTCCGCTAACTATGGCTACACCTTC
CDR3aa: CASSLVSANYGYTF

j_gene: TRBJ1-4
abundance: few
d_gene: NA
v_gene: TRBV30
CDR3nt: TGTGCCTGGAGTACACAGGGAAGTAGCGAAAAACTGTTTTTT
CDR3aa: CAWSTQGSSEKLFF

j_gene: TRBJ1-2
abundance: few
d_gene: NA
v_gene: TRBV5-1
CDR3nt: TGCGCCAGCAGCTTGGGTTTTGGCTATGGCTACACCTTC
CDR3aa: CASSLGFGYGYTF

j_gene: TRBJ2-2
abundance: once
d_gene: NA
v_gene: TRBV6-5
CDR3nt: TGTGCCAGCAGTTGGCCCCGAAACACCGGGGAGCTGTTTTTT
CDR3aa: CASSWPRNTGELFF

j_gene: TRBJ2-3
abundance: NA
d_gene: TRBD2
v_gene: TRBV7-3
CDR3nt: TGTGCCAGCAGCTCCGGGACTATCTCAAGCACAGATACGCAGTATTTT
CDR3aa: CASSSGTISSTDTQYF

j_gene: TRBJ2-7
abundance: NA
d_gene: NA
v_gene: TRBV28
CDR3nt: TGTGCCAGCAGTTATAACCCCAGGGCCCCCACCTACGAGCAGTACTTC
CDR3aa: CASSYNPRAPTYEQYF

j_gene: TRBJ2-7
abundance: NA
d_gene: NA
v_gene: TRBV30
CDR3nt: TGTGCCTGGAGTGCTGGCTACGAGCAGTACTTC
CDR3aa: CAWSAGYEQYF

j_gene: TRBJ2-5
abundance: NA
d_gene: TRBD1
v_gene: TRBV30
CDR3nt: TGTGCCTGGAGTGAAGGGACAGTGTACCAAGAGACCCAGTACTTC
CDR3aa: CAWSEGTVYQETQYF

j_gene: TRBJ1-5
abundance: NA
d_gene: TRBD1
v_gene: TRBV7-8
CDR3nt: TGTGCCAGCACCATCGACAGGGGCAATCAGCCCCAGCATTTT
CDR3aa: CASTIDRGNQPQHF

j_gene: TRBJ2-1
abundance: NA
d_gene: TRBD2
v_gene: TRBV6-6
CDR3nt: TGTGCCAGCAGTTTAACCGGGACTAGCGGCAATGAGCAGTTCTTC
CDR3aa: CASSLTGTSGNEQFF

j_gene: TRBJ2-3
abundance: NA
d_gene: NA
v_gene: TRBV5-1
CDR3nt: TGCGCCAGCAGTAGGGACAAAGGGGAGGGCACAGATACGCAGTATTTT
CDR3aa: CASSRDKGEGTDTQYF

j_gene: TRBJ2-1
abundance: NA
d_gene: TRBD2
v_gene: TRBV11-2
CDR3nt: TGTGCCAGCAGGGCTAGCGGGGGGGCCTACAATGAGCAGTTCTTC
CDR3aa: CASRASGGAYNEQFF

j_gene: TRBJ2-7
abundance: NA
d_gene: TRBD2
v_gene: TRBV27
CDR3nt: TGTGCCAGCAGTGTGGGACTAGCGGAGCTCTACGAGCAGTACTTC
CDR3aa: CASSVGLAELYEQYF

j_gene: TRBJ2-5
abundance: NA
d_gene: TRBD1
v_gene: TRBV5-6
CDR3nt: TGTGCCAGCAGCTGGGGGACAGGGATGGAGACCCAGTACTTC
CDR3aa: CASSWGTGMETQYF

j_gene: TRBJ2-1
abundance: NA
d_gene: NA
v_gene: TRBV2
CDR3nt: TGTGCCAGCAGTGAAGGGGGGTTCATAGTTGAGCAGTTCTTC
CDR3aa: CASSEGGFIVEQFF

j_gene: TRBJ2-1
abundance: NA
d_gene: NA
v_gene: TRBV6-1
CDR3nt: TGTGCCAGCAGTGCCTCTTCGGCAAGCTCCTACAATGAGCAGTTCTTC
CDR3aa: CASSASSASSYNEQFF

j_gene: TRBJ2-1
abundance: NA
d_gene: TRBD2
v_gene: TRBV7-9
CDR3nt: TGTGCCAGCAGCTTAGAACTAGCGGGGAGGGCAAATGAGCAGTTCTTC
CDR3aa: CASSLELAGRANEQFF

j_gene: TRBJ1-6
abundance: NA
d_gene: NA
v_gene: TRBV9
CDR3nt: TGTGCCAGCAGACCCACAGCGGATCAGAATTCACCCCTCCACTTT
CDR3aa: CASRPTADQNSPLHF

j_gene: TRBJ2-3
abundance: once
d_gene: NA
v_gene: TRBV6-6
CDR3nt: TGTGCCAGCAGTTACTCGTCGGTAACGGATACGCAGTATTTT
CDR3aa: CASSYSSVTDTQYF

j_gene: TRBJ2-5
abundance: NA
d_gene: NA
v_gene: TRBV19
CDR3nt: TGTGCCAGTACCGGGGGCGTGGGCGCGGGGGAGACCCAGTACTTC
CDR3aa: CASTGGVGAGETQYF

j_gene: TRBJ2-7
abundance: NA
d_gene: TRBD1
v_gene: TRBV6-6
CDR3nt: TGTGCCAGCAGTTACTCGACAGGGGGATACTACGAGCAGTACTTC
CDR3aa: CASSYSTGGYYEQYF

j_gene: TRBJ2-5
abundance: NA
d_gene: NA
v_gene: TRBV2
CDR3nt: TGTGCCAGCAGTGCGGACTATTACCAAGAGACCCAGTACTTC
CDR3aa: CASSADYYQETQYF

j_gene: TRBJ2-2
abundance: NA
d_gene: TRBD1
v_gene: TRBV18
CDR3nt: TGTGCCAGCTCCCTTACAGGGGGCGCGAACACCGGGGAGCTGTTTTTT
CDR3aa: CASSLTGGANTGELFF

j_gene: TRBJ2-7
abundance: once
d_gene: TRBD2
v_gene: TRBV19
CDR3nt: TGTGCCAGCAAAGGACTAGCGGGGCTCGGTAAAACCGAGCAGTACTTC
CDR3aa: CASKGLAGLGKTEQYF

j_gene: TRBJ2-7
abundance: NA
d_gene: TRBD2
v_gene: TRBV6-5
CDR3nt: TGTGCCAGCAGCCGGGACGGGGGGTACGAGCAGTACTTC
CDR3aa: CASSRDGGYEQYF

j_gene: TRBJ2-7
abundance: NA
d_gene: NA
v_gene: TRBV6-1
CDR3nt: TGTGCCAGCAGTGTTATAACCGGCTACGAGCAGTACTTC
CDR3aa: CASSVITGYEQYF

j_gene: TRBJ2-3
abundance: medium-sized
d_gene: NA
v_gene: TRBV14
CDR3nt: TGTGCCAGCAGTCCCGGGACCTCCACAGATACGCAGTATTTT
CDR3aa: CASSPGTSTDTQYF

j_gene: TRBJ2-2
abundance: NA
d_gene: NA
v_gene: TRBV6-1
CDR3nt: TGTGCCAGCAGTGCGGACAGATTCACCGGGGAGCTGTTTTTT
CDR3aa: CASSADRFTGELFF

j_gene: TRBJ2-5
abundance: NA
d_gene: NA
v_gene: TRBV18
CDR3nt: TGTGCCAGCTCACCCGGACAAGCGGAGACCCAGTACTTC
CDR3aa: CASSPGQAETQYF

j_gene: TRBJ2-7
abundance: NA
d_gene: NA
v_gene: TRBV25-1
CDR3nt: TGTGCCAGCAGTGACGACAGTACTTATCCCTACGAGCAGTACTTC
CDR3aa: CASSDDSTYPYEQYF

j_gene: TRBJ1-2
abundance: NA
d_gene: TRBD1
v_gene: TRBV6-1
CDR3nt: TGTGCCAGCAGCGACAGGGTTAGCTACACCTTC
CDR3aa: CASSDRVSYTF

j_gene: TRBJ2-4
abundance: NA
d_gene: NA
v_gene: TRBV11-2
CDR3nt: TGTGCCAGCAGCGCGGGGGCCCTAGCCAAAAACATTCAGTACTTC
CDR3aa: CASSAGALAKNIQYF

j_gene: TRBJ2-4
abundance: NA
d_gene: NA
v_gene: TRBV28
CDR3nt: TGTGCCAGCAGGCCTAACGGTAAAAACATTCAGTACTTC
CDR3aa: CASRPNGKNIQYF

j_gene: TRBJ2-5
abundance: NA
d_gene: NA
v_gene: TRBV2
CDR3nt: TGTGCCAGCAGGGGGGGCCGATCTACGATACAAGAGACCCAGTACTTC
CDR3aa: CASRGGRSTIQETQYF

j_gene: TRBJ2-1
abundance: once
d_gene: NA
v_gene: TRBV10-1
CDR3nt: TGCGCCAGCAGTGACTCAAGCTATGAGCAGTTCTTC
CDR3aa: CASSDSSYEQFF

j_gene: TRBJ2-7
abundance: many
d_gene: TRBD1
v_gene: TRBV25-1
CDR3nt: TGTGCCAGCAGCAGGGGGAGAGCTTCCTACGAGCAGTACTTC
CDR3aa: CASSRGRASYEQYF

j_gene: TRBJ2-1
abundance: NA
d_gene: NA
v_gene: TRBV9
CDR3nt: TGTGCCAGCAGCGTAGGGCCCCCCCGACTAGACAATGAGCAGTTCTTC
CDR3aa: CASSVGPPRLDNEQFF

j_gene: TRBJ2-5
abundance: few
d_gene: NA
v_gene: TRBV28
CDR3nt: TGTGCCAGCAGTTTATTAGACTCGGGGGAAGAGACCCAGTACTTC
CDR3aa: CASSLLDSGEETQYF

j_gene: TRBJ2-7
abundance: NA
d_gene: NA
v_gene: TRBV5-1
CDR3nt: TGCGCCAGCAGCCTACCCCAAGACAGTAGCTCCTACGAGCAGTACTTC
CDR3aa: CASSLPQDSSSYEQYF